The clone carrying this T cell receptor (beta chain) was detected many times. Its cognate antigen is unknown. This entry is derived from a study of CD8+CD57+ T cells in acquired aplastic anemia. Study conclusions and caveats: Some 31 CD8+ CDR3 sequences were shared between patients and controls.

Profiling that covered TCR beta VDJ and CDR3 relied on genomic DNA as its template. In TCRdb, the reads were re-called with MiXCR into one record per CDR3 protein. The sample lists tens of thousands of distinct CDR3 sequences, under 50% seen once, with approximately 61% in the top ten. V lost 6 bases to trimming and J lost 3 bases; unmatched junction nucleotides: 7. CDR1 and CDR2 from the germline V gene are LNHDA and SQIVND (reference sequence). CDR3 size: 15 residues. This clonotype originated in a human donor in good health, serving as a control. The J gene is TRBJ2-7, the V gene TRBV19, with 11 nucleotides matching TRBD2. Sequencing was performed on sorted CD4+, CD8+, or CD8+CD57+ T cells (not recorded which) from PBMCs. The DNA of the CDR3 is TGTGCCAGTAGGATCGGACTAGCGGGCAACTACGAGCAGTACTTC. Encoded protein: CASRIGLAGNYEQYF.